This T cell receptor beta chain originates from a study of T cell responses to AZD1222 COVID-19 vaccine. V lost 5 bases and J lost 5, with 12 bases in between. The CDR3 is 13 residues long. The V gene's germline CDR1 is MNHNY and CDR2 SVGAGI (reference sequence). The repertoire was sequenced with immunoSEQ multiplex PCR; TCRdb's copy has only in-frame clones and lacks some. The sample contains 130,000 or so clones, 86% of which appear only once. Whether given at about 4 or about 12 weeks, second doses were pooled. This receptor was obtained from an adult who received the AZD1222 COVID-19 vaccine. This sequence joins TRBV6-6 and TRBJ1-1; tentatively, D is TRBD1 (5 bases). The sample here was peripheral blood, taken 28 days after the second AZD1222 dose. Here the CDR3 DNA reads TGTGCCAGCAGTCGCCAGGGAGGGACTGAAGCTTTCTTT. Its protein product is CASSRQGGTEAFF.